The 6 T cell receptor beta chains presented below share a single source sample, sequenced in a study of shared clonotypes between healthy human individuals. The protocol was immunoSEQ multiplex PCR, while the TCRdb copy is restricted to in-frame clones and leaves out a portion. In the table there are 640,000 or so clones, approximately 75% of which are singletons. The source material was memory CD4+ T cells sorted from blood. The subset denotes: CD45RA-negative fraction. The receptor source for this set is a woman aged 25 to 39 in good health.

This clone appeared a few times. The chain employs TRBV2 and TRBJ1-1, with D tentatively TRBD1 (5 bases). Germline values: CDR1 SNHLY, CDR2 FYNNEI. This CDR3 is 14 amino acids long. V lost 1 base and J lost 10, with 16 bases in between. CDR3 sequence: CASSEVRTPVRAFF. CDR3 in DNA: TGTGCCAGCAGTGAAGTTCGGACACCTGTGAGAGCTTTCTTT.

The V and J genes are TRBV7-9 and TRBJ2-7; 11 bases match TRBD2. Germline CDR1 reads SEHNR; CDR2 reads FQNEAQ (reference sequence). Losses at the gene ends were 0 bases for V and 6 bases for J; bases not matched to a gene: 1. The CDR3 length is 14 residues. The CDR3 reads CASSLAGTSGEQYF. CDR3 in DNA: TGTGCCAGCAGCTTAGCAGGGACTAGCGGCGAGCAGTACTTC.

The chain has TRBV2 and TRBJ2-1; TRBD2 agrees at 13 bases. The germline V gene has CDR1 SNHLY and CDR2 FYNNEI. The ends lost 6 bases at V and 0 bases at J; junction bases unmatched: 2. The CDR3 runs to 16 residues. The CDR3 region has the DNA TGTGCCAGCAGGAGGACTAGCGGGAGCTCCTACAATGAGCAGTTCTTC. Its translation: CASRRTSGSSYNEQFF.

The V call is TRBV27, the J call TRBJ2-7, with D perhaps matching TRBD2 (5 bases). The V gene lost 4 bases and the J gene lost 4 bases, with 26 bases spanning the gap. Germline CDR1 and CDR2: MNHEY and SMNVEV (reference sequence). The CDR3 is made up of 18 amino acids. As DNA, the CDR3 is TGTGCCAGCAGTTCTACGCTGTCCTACGGCGGAGGAAATTACGAGCAGTACTTC. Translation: CASSSTLSYGGGNYEQYF.

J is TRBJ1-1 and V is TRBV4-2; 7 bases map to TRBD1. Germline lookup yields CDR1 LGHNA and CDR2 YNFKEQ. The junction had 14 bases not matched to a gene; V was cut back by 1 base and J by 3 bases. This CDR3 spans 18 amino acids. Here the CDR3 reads CASSQGIQTGKYDTEAFF. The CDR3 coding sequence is TGTGCCAGCAGCCAAGGAATTCAGACAGGGAAATATGACACTGAAGCTTTCTTT.

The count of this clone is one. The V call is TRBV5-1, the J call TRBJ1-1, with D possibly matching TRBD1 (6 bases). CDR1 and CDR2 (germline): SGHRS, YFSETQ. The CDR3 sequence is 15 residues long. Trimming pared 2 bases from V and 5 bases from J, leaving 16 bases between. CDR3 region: CASSFLSGVGTEAFF. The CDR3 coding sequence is TGCGCCAGCAGCTTTTTGTCAGGGGTAGGTACTGAAGCTTTCTTT. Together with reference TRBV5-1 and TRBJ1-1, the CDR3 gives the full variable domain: KAGVTQTPRYLIKTRGQQVTLSCSPISGHRSVSWYQQTPGQGLQFLFEYFSETQRNKGNFPGRFSGRQFSNSRSEMNVSTLELGDSALYLCASSFLSGVGTEAFFGQGTRLTVV.